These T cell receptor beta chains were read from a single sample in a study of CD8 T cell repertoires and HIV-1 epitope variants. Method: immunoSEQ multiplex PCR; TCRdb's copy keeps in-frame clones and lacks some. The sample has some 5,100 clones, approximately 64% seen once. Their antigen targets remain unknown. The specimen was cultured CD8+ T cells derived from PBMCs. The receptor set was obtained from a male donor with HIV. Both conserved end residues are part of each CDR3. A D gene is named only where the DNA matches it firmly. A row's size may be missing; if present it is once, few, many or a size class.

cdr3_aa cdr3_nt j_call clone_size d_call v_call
CASSPSNTGELFF TGCGCCAGCAGCCCGAGCAACACCGGGGAGCTGTTTTTT TRBJ2-2 few NA TRBV4-1
CASSLIGRPSYEQYF TGTGCCAGCAGTTTAATCGGGAGACCCTCCTACGAGCAGTACTTC TRBJ2-7 once NA TRBV27
CACRGGRTGELFF TGTGCCTGTAGGGGGGGCCGAACCGGGGAGCTGTTTTTT TRBJ2-2 NA NA TRBV30
CSARRGDEQYF TGCAGTGCTAGAAGGGGAGACGAGCAGTACTTC TRBJ2-7 few NA TRBV20-1
CASSLDGINSPLHF TGTGCCAGCAGCCTGGACGGCATTAATTCACCCCTCCACTTT TRBJ1-6 few NA TRBV28
CASSLRTSGRAEQFF TGTGCCAGCAGTTTAAGGACTAGCGGGAGGGCTGAGCAGTTCTTC TRBJ2-1 NA TRBD2 TRBV28
CASSQLNTGELFF TGTGCCAGCAGTCAGTTGAACACCGGGGAGCTGTTTTTT TRBJ2-2 NA NA TRBV28
CASSLAMRETQYF TGTGCCAGCAGCCTAGCAATGAGGGAGACCCAGTACTTC TRBJ2-5 NA NA TRBV5-4
CSVLLGTGLYEQYF TGCAGCGTTTTGCTCGGGACAGGGTTGTACGAGCAGTACTTC TRBJ2-7 NA TRBD1 TRBV29-1
CATSRERQGAVGELFF TGTGCCACCAGCAGAGAAAGACAGGGGGCAGTCGGGGAGCTGTTTTTT TRBJ2-2 NA TRBD1 TRBV15
CASSLSPLGSYEQYF TGTGCCAGCAGCTTGTCCCCCCTGGGCTCCTACGAGCAGTACTTC TRBJ2-7 NA NA TRBV11-2
CASSYGTGLMNTEAFF TGTGCCAGCAGTTACGGCACGGGACTGATGAACACTGAAGCTTTCTTT TRBJ1-1 NA NA TRBV6-5
CASSYSGETGQYF TGTGCCAGCAGTTACTCAGGGGAGACGGGCCAGTACTTC TRBJ2-5 NA NA TRBV6-5
CASSPSQGGLYEQYF TGTGCCAGCTCACCATCTCAAGGGGGCCTTTACGAGCAGTACTTC TRBJ2-7 NA TRBD1 TRBV18
CASSTDGSYEQYF TGTGCCAGTAGTACGGACGGCTCCTACGAGCAGTACTTC TRBJ2-7 NA NA TRBV19
CASSFNLDGYEQFF TGTGCCAGCAGCTTTAACCTCGACGGCTATGAGCAGTTCTTC TRBJ2-1 NA NA TRBV5-6
CASSLLTGSADTQYF TGTGCCAGCAGTTTACTGACAGGGAGCGCAGATACGCAGTATTTT TRBJ2-3 NA TRBD1 TRBV28
CASSLAGQNKGNTIYF TGTGCCAGCAGCTTAGCGGGACAGAACAAGGGAAACACCATATATTTT TRBJ1-3 NA TRBD1 TRBV7-6
CASSEQGEQYF TGTGCCAGCAGCGAGCAGGGCGAGCAGTACTTC TRBJ2-7 NA NA TRBV4-2
CATSRAGGADTQYF TGTGCCACCAGCAGAGCGGGAGGGGCAGATACGCAGTATTTT TRBJ2-3 once TRBD2 TRBV15
CASSPQGAYGYTF TGTGCCAGCAGCCCACAGGGGGCTTATGGCTACACCTTC TRBJ1-2 few TRBD1 TRBV5-8
CASSPGSYEQYF TGTGCCAGCAGCCCGGGAAGTTACGAGCAGTACTTC TRBJ2-7 NA NA TRBV7-8
CASSSTADTQYF TGTGCCAGCAGCTCGACAGCAGATACGCAGTATTTT TRBJ2-3 NA NA TRBV11-3
CASSSSYEQYF TGTGCCAGCAGTTCCTCCTACGAGCAGTACTTC TRBJ2-7 once NA TRBV27
CSLDEGAGYGYTF TGCAGCCTGGATGAGGGGGCTGGCTATGGCTACACCTTC TRBJ1-2 few TRBD1 TRBV29-1
CASSFRGGYQETQYF TGTGCCAGCAGCTTCCGAGGGGGGTACCAAGAGACCCAGTACTTC TRBJ2-5 NA NA TRBV5-6
CASSQGYQPQHF TGTGCCAGCAGCCAGGGTTACCAGCCCCAGCATTTT TRBJ1-5 few NA TRBV5-6